This T cell receptor (beta chain) was identified in a study of T cell clones after liver transplantation. Study context: Liver transplant recipients had immunosuppression withdrawal attempted within 2 years. Pre-transplant mixed lymphocyte reactions yielded third-party-reactive TCRbeta sequences as comparators for graft-donor-reactive sequences. HCV positivity affected three of eight recipients; the rest lacked autoimmune or viral indications.

General observations from the study: These preliminary findings come from unstandardized post-transplant sampling times.

Clones were read by immunoSEQ multiplex PCR, and TCRdb kept only the in-frame ones, dropping some. In the table there are approximately 68,000 clones, about 80% of which are singletons. Details on this clone: What it binds is not known.

The CDR3 runs to 15 residues. V gave up 11 bases and J gave up 2 bases; unmatched junction bases: 13. The germline V gene has CDR1 SNHLY and CDR2 FYNNEI. The sequencing here drew on CD4+ T cells from blood, taken before liver transplant. This receptor was identified in a human donor who received a liver transplant. This chain links TRBV2 with TRBJ2-7; 9 bases are shared with TRBD1. The CDR3, as DNA: TGTGCCTCATCTAAACAGGGGGCGGGACCCTACGAGCAGTACTTC. Translation: CASSKQGAGPYEQYF.